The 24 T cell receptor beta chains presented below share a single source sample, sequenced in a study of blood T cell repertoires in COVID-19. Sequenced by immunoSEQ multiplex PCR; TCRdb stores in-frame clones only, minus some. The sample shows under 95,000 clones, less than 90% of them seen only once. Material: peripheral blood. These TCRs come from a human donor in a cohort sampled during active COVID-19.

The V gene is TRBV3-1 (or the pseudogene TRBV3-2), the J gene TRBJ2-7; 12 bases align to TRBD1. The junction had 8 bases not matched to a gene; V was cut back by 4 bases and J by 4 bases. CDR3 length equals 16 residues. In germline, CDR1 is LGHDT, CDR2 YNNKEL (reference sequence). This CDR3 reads CASSLSPGQGAYEQYF. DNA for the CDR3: TGTGCCAGCAGCCTATCGCCGGGACAGGGGGCTTACGAGCAGTACTTC.

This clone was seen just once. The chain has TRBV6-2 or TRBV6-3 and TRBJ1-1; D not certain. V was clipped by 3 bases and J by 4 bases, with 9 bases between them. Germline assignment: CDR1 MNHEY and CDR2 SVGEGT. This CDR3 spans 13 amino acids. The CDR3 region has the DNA TGTGCCAGCAGTTATGGGGAGGGCACTGAAGCTTTCTTT. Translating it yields CASSYGEGTEAFF.

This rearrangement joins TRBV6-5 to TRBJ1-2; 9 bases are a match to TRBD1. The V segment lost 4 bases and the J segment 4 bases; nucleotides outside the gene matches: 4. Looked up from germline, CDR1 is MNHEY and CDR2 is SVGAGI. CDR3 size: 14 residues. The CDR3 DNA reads TGTGCCAGCAGTTCCTCGGACAGGGGCTATGGCTACACCTTC. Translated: CASSSSDRGYGYTF.

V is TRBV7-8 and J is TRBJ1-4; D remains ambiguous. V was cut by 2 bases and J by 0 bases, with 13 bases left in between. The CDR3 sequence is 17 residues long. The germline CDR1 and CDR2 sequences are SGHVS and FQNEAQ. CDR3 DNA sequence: TGTGCCAGCAGCTTATCTCGCTGGAGTGCAACTAATGAAAAACTGTTTTTT. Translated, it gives CASSLSRWSATNEKLFF. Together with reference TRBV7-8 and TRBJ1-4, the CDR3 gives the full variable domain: GAGVSQSPRYKVAKRGQDVALRCDPISGHVSLFWYQQALGQGPEFLTYFQNEAQLDKSGLPSDRFFAERPEGSVSTLKIQRTQQEDSAVYLCASSLSRWSATNEKLFFGSGTQLSVL.

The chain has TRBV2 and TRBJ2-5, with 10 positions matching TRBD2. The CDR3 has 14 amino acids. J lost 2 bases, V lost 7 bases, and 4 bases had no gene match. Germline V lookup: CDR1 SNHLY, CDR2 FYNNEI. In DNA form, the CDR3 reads TGTGCCAGCAAGGGACTAGCGTCTCAAGAGACCCAGTACTTC. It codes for CASKGLASQETQYF.

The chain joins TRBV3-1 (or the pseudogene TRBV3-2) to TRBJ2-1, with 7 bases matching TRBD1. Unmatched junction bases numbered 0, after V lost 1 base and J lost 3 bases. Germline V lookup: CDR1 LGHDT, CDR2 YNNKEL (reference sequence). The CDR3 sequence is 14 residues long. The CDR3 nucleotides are TGTGCCAGCAGCCAAGGGACAGGCTACAATGAGCAGTTCTTC. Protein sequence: CASSQGTGYNEQFF.

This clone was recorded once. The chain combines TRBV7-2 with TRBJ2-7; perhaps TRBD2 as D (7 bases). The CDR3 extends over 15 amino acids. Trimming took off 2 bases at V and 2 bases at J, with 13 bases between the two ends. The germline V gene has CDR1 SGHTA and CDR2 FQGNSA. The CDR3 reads CASSLMAGATYEQYF. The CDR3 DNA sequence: TGTGCCAGCAGCTTAATGGCGGGGGCTACCTACGAGCAGTACTTC. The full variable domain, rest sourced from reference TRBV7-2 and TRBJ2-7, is GAGVSQSPSNKVTEKGKDVELRCDPISGHTALYWYRQSLGQGLEFLIYFQGNSAPDKSGLPSDRFSAERTGGSVSTLTIQRTQQEDSAVYLCASSLMAGATYEQYFGPGTRLTVT.

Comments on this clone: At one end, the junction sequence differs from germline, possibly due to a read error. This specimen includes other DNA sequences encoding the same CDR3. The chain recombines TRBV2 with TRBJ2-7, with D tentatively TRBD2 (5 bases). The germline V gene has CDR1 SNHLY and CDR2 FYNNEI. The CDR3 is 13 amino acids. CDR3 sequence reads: CASRYLPTGEQYF. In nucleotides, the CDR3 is TGTGCTAGCAGATACCTACCCACGGGGGAGCAGTACTTC.

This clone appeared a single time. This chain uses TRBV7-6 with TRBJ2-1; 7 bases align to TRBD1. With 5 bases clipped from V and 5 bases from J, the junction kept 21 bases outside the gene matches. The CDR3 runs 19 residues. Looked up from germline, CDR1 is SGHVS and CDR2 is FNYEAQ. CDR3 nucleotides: TGTGCCAGCAGCGCACGGGACAGTCCACCCTGGGGTCCGGACAATGAGCAGTTCTTC. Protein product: CASSARDSPPWGPDNEQFF. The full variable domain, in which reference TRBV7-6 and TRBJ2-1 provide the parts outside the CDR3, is GAGVSQSPRYKVTKRGQDVALRCDPISGHVSLYWYRQALGQGPEFLTYFNYEAQQDKSGLPNDRFSAERPEGSISTLTIQRTEQRDSAMYRCASSARDSPPWGPDNEQFFGPGTRLTVL.

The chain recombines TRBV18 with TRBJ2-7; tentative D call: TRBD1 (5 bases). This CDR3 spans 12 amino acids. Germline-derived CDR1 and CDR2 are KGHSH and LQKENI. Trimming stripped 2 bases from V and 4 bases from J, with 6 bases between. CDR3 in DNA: TGTGCCAGCTCACCAAGGGGTTACGAGCAGTACTTC. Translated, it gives CASSPRGYEQYF. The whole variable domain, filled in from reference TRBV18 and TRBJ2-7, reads NAGVMQNPRHLVRRRGQEARLRCSPMKGHSHVYWYRQLPEEGLKFMVYLQKENIIDESGMPKERFSAEFPKEGPSILRIQQVVRGDSAAYFCASSPRGYEQYFGPGTRLTVT.

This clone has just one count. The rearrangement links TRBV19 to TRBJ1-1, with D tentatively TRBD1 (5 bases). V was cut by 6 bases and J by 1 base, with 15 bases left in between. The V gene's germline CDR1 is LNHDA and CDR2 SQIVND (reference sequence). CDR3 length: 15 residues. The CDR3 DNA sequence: TGTGCCAGTAGGGAACAGCAGGGTGCGAACACTGAAGCTTTCTTT. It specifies CASREQQGANTEAFF.

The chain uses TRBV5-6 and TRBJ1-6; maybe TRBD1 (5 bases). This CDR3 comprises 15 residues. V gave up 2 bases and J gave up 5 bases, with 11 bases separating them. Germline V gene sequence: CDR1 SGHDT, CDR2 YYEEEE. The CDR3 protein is CASSLQPGHNSPLHF. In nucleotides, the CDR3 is TGTGCCAGCAGCTTACAGCCAGGGCATAATTCACCCCTCCACTTT.

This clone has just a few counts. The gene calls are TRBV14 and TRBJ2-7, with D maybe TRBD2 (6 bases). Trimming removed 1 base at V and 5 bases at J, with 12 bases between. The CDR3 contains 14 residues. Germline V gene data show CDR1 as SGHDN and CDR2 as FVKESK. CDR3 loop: CASSQVLGGDEQYF. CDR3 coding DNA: TGTGCCAGCAGCCAAGTACTGGGGGGAGACGAGCAGTACTTC.

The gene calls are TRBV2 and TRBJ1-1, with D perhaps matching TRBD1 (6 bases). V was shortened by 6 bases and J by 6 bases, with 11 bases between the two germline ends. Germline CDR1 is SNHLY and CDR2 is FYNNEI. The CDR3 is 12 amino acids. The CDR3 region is CASRDSGAEAFF. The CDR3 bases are TGTGCCAGCAGGGACAGTGGGGCTGAAGCTTTCTTT. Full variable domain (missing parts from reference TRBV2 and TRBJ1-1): EPEVTQTPSHQVTQMGQEVILRCVPISNHLYFYWYRQILGQKVEFLVSFYNNEISEKSEIFDDQFSVERPDGSNFTLKIRSTKLEDSAMYFCASRDSGAEAFFGQGTRLTVV.

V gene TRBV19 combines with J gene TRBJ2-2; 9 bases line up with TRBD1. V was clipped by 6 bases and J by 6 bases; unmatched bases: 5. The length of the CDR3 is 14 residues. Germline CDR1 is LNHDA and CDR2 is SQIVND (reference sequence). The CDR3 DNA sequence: TGTGCCAGTAGAACAAGGACAGGGGCCGGGGAGCTGTTTTTT. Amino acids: CASRTRTGAGELFF.

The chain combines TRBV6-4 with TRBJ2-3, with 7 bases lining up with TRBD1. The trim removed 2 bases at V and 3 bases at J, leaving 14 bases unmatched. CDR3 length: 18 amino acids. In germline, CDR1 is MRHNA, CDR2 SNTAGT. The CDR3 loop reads CASSDAFEGAYSTDTQYF. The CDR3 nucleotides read TGTGCCAGCAGTGACGCCTTTGAGGGGGCGTATAGTACAGATACGCAGTATTTT.

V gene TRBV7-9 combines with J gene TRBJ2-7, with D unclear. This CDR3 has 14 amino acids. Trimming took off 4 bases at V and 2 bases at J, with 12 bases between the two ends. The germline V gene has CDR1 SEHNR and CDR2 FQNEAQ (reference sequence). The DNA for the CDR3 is TGTGCCAGCAGCTCCCTTTTACAAACCTACGAGCAGTACTTC. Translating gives CASSSLLQTYEQYF.

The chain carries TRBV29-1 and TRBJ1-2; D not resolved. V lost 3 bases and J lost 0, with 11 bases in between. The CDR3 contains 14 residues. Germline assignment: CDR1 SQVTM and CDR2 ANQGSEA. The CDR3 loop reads CSVERQETNYGYTF. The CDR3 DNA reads TGCAGCGTTGAGCGACAAGAAACTAACTATGGCTACACCTTC.

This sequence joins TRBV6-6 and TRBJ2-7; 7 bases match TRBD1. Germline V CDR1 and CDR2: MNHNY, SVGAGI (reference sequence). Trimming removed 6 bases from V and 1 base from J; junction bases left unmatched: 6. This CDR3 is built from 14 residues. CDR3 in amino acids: CASSRDRLSYEQYF. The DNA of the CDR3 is TGTGCCAGCAGCCGGGACAGATTATCCTACGAGCAGTACTTC.

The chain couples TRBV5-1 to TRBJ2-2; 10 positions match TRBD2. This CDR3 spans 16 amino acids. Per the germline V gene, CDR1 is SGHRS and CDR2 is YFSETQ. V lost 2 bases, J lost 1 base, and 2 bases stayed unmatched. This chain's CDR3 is CASSFPSGRNTGELFF. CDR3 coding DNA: TGCGCCAGCAGCTTCCCTAGCGGGAGGAACACCGGGGAGCTGTTTTTT.

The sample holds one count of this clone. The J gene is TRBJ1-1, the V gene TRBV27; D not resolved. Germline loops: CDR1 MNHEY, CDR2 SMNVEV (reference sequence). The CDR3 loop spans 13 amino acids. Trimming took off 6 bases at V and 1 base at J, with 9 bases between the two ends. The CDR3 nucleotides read TGTGCCAGCAGCCCCCTCAGGAACACTGAAGCTTTCTTT. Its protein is CASSPLRNTEAFF.

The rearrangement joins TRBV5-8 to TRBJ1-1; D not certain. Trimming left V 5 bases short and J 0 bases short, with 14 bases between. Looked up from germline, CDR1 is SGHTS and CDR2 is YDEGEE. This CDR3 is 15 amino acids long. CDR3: CASRSASGVNTEAFF. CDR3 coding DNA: TGTGCCAGCAGGAGCGCGTCCGGGGTGAACACTGAAGCTTTCTTT.

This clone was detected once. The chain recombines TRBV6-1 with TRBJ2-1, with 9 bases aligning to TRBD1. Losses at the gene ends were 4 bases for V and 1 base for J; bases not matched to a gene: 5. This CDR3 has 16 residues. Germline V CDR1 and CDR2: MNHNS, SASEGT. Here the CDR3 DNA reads TGTGCCAGCAGTGGGTGGGGGACAGGGTCCTACAATGAGCAGTTCTTC. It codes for CASSGWGTGSYNEQFF.

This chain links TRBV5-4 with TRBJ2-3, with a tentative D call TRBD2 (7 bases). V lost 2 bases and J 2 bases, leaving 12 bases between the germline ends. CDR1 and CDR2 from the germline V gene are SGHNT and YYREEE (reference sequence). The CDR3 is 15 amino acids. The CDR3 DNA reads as TGTGCCAGCAGCTTTGGGGGGGGCATCACAGATACGCAGTATTTT. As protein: CASSFGGGITDTQYF.